These T cell receptor beta chains were read from a single sample in a study of cytomegalovirus exposure and HLA in healthy donors. Sequencing was performed with immunoSEQ multiplex PCR; in TCRdb, only in-frame clones are kept and a portion is missing. Of around 250,000 clones detected, nearly 90% appear once; the ten largest clones hold more than 0.35%. Material: PBMCs. The source is a woman aged 18-30 years in good health and CMV-seronegative. CDR3s include the opening cysteine and the closing phenylalanine or tryptophan. A D gene is named only where the DNA matches it firmly. The size entry is marked missing in some rows and otherwise reads once, few, many or a size class.

abundance	v_gene	d_gene	j_gene	CDR3aa	CDR3nt
once	TRBV18	-	TRBJ2-2	CASSQPTGTVYTGELFF	TGTGCCAGCTCACAACCCACCGGGACTGTCTATACCGGGGAGCTGTTTTTT
-	TRBV28	-	TRBJ2-7	CASSLGNYEQYF	TGTGCCAGCAGTTTGGGCAACTACGAGCAGTACTTC
-	TRBV4-2	-	TRBJ1-2	CASSQSQGSEVVYGYTF	TGTGCCAGCAGCCAGTCTCAGGGGTCCGAGGTCGTCTATGGCTACACCTTC
-	TRBV29-1	-	TRBJ1-1	CSVVGRVNTEAFF	TGCAGCGTTGTCGGCAGGGTGAACACTGAAGCTTTCTTT
-	TRBV10-3	-	TRBJ2-5	CAISEQSQETQYF	TGTGCCATCAGTGAGCAATCCCAAGAGACCCAGTACTTC
-	TRBV29-1	TRBD2	TRBJ2-1	CSVTGTGTSGGWYNEQFF	TGCAGCGTTACAGGGACAGGGACTAGCGGGGGGTGGTACAATGAGCAGTTCTTC
-	TRBV28	-	TRBJ1-1	CASGLQGFVGAFF	TGTGCCAGCGGACTCCAAGGGTTTGTCGGGGCTTTCTTT
-	TRBV6-5	-	TRBJ1-4	CASRMGPSNEKLFF	TGTGCCAGCAGAATGGGGCCTTCTAATGAAAAACTGTTTTTT
-	TRBV4-1	TRBD2	TRBJ2-5	CASSQEVLAGGQETQYF	TGCGCCAGCAGCCAAGAAGTGCTAGCGGGGGGGCAAGAGACCCAGTACTTC
-	TRBV4-2	TRBD2	TRBJ2-1	CASSQDQAGYDEQFF	TGTGCCAGCAGCCAAGATCAAGCGGGGTATGATGAGCAGTTCTTC
-	TRBV6-6	-	TRBJ1-1	CASSYSGVSEAFF	TGTGCCAGCAGTTACTCAGGGGTATCTGAAGCTTTCTTT
-	TRBV7-7	TRBD1	TRBJ2-2	CASSSGGASGELFF	TGTGCCAGCAGCTCAGGGGGCGCCTCCGGGGAGCTGTTTTTT
few	TRBV5-1	-	TRBJ1-1	CASSLETITEAFF	TGCGCCAGCAGCTTGGAAACAATCACTGAAGCTTTCTTT
-	TRBV5-1	-	TRBJ2-5	CASKGGGETQYF	TGCGCCAGCAAGGGGGGGGGCGAGACCCAGTACTTC
-	TRBV6-5	TRBD1	TRBJ2-1	CASSEPGQGANEQFF	TGTGCCAGCAGCGAACCGGGACAGGGCGCCAATGAGCAGTTCTTC
-	TRBV7-2	TRBD1	TRBJ2-1	CASSRSTGDFEQFF	TGTGCCAGCAGCCGCTCGACAGGGGATTTTGAGCAGTTCTTC
-	TRBV19	TRBD1	TRBJ1-5	CASSISRDRGLNQPQHF	TGTGCCAGTAGTATATCAAGGGACAGGGGACTCAATCAGCCCCAGCATTTT
-	TRBV9	TRBD2	TRBJ2-5	CASSDSSGAETQYF	TGTGCCAGCAGCGACTCTAGCGGGGCGGAGACCCAGTACTTC
-	TRBV7-9	-	TRBJ1-1	CASSFVRNTEAFF	TGTGCCAGCAGCTTCGTTAGGAACACTGAAGCTTTCTTT
-	TRBV6-5	-	TRBJ2-1	CASRSYRYNEQFF	TGTGCCAGCAGATCGTACAGATACAATGAGCAGTTCTTC
-	TRBV28	-	TRBJ1-5	CASSLVGNQPQHF	TGTGCCAGCAGCCTCGTTGGCAATCAGCCCCAGCATTTT
-	TRBV23-1	-	TRBJ1-5	CASTLHIRPANGGVPNQPQHF	TGCGCCAGCACACTTCATATACGTCCTGCCAATGGAGGGGTCCCGAATCAGCCCCAGCATTTT
-	TRBV4-1	TRBD1	TRBJ1-5	CASSQLSGGSNQPQHF	TGCGCCAGCAGCCAATTATCAGGGGGTAGCAATCAGCCCCAGCATTTT
-	TRBV7-6	-	TRBJ2-1	CASSLGGGPSEQFF	TGTGCCAGCAGCTTAGGGGGGGGGCCTAGTGAGCAGTTCTTC
-	TRBV18	TRBD1	TRBJ1-3	CASSPGTASGNTIYF	TGTGCCAGCTCGCCTGGGACAGCCTCTGGAAACACCATATATTTT
-	TRBV4-3	-	TRBJ1-1	CASSQDREMNTEAFF	TGCGCCAGCAGCCAAGATAGGGAGATGAACACTGAAGCTTTCTTT
-	TRBV19	-	TRBJ1-5	CASSMALDQPQHF	TGTGCCAGTAGTATGGCACTAGATCAGCCCCAGCATTTT
-	TRBV11-3	-	TRBJ2-1	CASSLGLPSNEQFF	TGTGCCAGCAGCTTAGGTCTCCCCTCCAATGAGCAGTTCTTC
-	TRBV4-1	TRBD2	TRBJ2-2	CASSLGLAGGPYTGELFF	TGCGCCAGCAGCCTGGGACTAGCGGGGGGGCCCTACACCGGGGAGCTGTTTTTT
-	TRBV5-4	TRBD1	TRBJ1-1	CASSSKTGMNTEAFF	TGTGCCAGCAGCTCCAAGACAGGGATGAACACTGAAGCTTTCTTT
-	TRBV2	TRBD2	TRBJ2-3	CASRTSGGRTDTQYF	TGTGCCAGCCGAACTAGCGGGGGAAGGACAGATACGCAGTATTTT
-	TRBV7-9	-	TRBJ1-1	CASSGGGPQFTEAFF	TGTGCCAGCAGCGGGGGGGGACCCCAGTTCACTGAAGCTTTCTTT
-	TRBV7-9	-	TRBJ2-6	CASSFSAGGYSGANVLTF	TGTGCCAGCAGCTTTTCTGCAGGGGGGTACTCTGGGGCCAACGTCCTGACTTTC
-	TRBV6-1	-	TRBJ1-2	CASSEALWTSFNYGYTF	TGTGCCAGCAGTGAAGCGCTTTGGACATCCTTTAACTATGGCTACACCTTC
-	TRBV5-3	TRBD2	TRBJ2-3	CARWTSGVCTDTQYF	TGTGCCAGATGGACTAGCGGGGTTTGCACAGATACGCAGTATTTT
-	TRBV28	TRBD1	TRBJ1-1	CASRTGVRLGDTEAFF	TGTGCCAGCAGAACAGGGGTGCGACTAGGGGACACTGAAGCTTTCTTT
once	TRBV5-1	TRBD1	TRBJ1-6	CASSWRTGGNSPLHF	TGCGCCAGCAGCTGGAGGACAGGGGGCAATTCACCCCTCCACTTT
-	TRBV6-5	-	TRBJ1-2	CASSEESRPF	TGTGCCAGCAGTGAAGAGTCCAGGCCCTTC
-	TRBV7-2	-	TRBJ1-5	CASSRGGSNQPQHF	TGTGCCAGCAGCAGGGGTGGGAGCAATCAGCCCCAGCATTTT
-	TRBV6-4	TRBD1	TRBJ2-2	CASSVRTGDTGELFF	TGTGCCAGCAGTGTGAGGACAGGAGACACCGGGGAGCTGTTTTTT
-	TRBV5-6	-	TRBJ1-1	CASSPLGRGRRDTEAFF	TGTGCCAGCAGCCCGTTAGGGAGGGGACGGCGAGACACTGAAGCTTTCTTT
-	TRBV9	TRBD1	TRBJ1-1	CASSAGQGAEAFF	TGTGCCAGCAGCGCGGGACAGGGGGCTGAAGCTTTCTTT
-	TRBV9	TRBD1	TRBJ2-5	CASSPYWTGQETQYF	TGTGCCAGCAGCCCCTACTGGACAGGTCAAGAGACCCAGTACTTC